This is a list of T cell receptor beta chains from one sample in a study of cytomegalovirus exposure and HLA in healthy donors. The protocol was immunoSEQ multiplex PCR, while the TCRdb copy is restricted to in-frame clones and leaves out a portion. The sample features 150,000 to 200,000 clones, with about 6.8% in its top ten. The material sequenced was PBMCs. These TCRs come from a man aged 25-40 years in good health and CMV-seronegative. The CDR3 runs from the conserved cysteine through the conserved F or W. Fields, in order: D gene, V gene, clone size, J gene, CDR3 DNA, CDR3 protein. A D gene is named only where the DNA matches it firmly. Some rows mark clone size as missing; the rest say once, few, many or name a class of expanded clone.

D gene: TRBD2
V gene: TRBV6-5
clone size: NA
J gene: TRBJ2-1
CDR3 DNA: TGTGCCAGCAGCGTTAGCGGGGGAGTCGATGAGCAGTTCTTC
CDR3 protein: CASSVSGGVDEQFF

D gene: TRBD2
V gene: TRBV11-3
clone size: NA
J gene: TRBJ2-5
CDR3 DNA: TGTGCCAGCAGTCAGTATAGCGGGGAAGAGACCCAGTACTTC
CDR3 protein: CASSQYSGEETQYF

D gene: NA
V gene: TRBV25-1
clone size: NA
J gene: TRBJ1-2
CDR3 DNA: TGTGCCAGCAGTGAAGGTCAGATCTATGGCTACACCTTC
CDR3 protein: CASSEGQIYGYTF

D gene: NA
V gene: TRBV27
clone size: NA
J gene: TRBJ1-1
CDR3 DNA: TGTGCCAGCAGCCCCCAGGAGGAGAACACTGAAGCTTTCTTT
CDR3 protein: CASSPQEENTEAFF

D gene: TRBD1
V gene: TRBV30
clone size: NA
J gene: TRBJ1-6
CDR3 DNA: TGTGCCTGGAGTCACGGGACAGGGGCTTCACCCCTCCACTTT
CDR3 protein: CAWSHGTGASPLHF

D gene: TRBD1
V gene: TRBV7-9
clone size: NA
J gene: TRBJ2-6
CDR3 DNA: TGTGCCAGCAGGCCCGGGACAGGAAGCTCTGGGGCCAACGTCCTGACTTTC
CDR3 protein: CASRPGTGSSGANVLTF

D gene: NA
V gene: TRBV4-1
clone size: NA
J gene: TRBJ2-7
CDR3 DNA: TGCGCCAGCAGCCATATGGACACCGTCTACGAGCAGTACTTC
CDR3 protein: CASSHMDTVYEQYF

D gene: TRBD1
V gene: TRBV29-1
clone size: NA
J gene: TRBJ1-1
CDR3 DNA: TGCAGCGTCGCAAACACAGGGGCTGAAGCTTTCTTT
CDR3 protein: CSVANTGAEAFF

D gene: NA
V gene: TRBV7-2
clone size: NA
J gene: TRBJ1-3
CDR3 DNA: TGTGCCAGCAGCTTAGTTAGCGGAAACTCTGGAAACACCATATATTTT
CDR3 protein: CASSLVSGNSGNTIYF

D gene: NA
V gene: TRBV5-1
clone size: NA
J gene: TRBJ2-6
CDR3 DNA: TGCGCCAGCAGCCGCACGACTACAGGGTTTGGGGCCAACGTCCTGACTTTC
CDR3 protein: CASSRTTTGFGANVLTF

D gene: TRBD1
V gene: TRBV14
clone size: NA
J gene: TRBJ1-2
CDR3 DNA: TGTGCCAGCAGCCATGCCGGGACAGGAAACTATGGCTACACCTTC
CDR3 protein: CASSHAGTGNYGYTF

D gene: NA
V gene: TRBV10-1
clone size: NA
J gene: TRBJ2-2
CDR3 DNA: TGCGCCAGCAGTGAGGCCGTGGGGCAGGGTCGTCACACCGGGGAGCTGTTTTTT
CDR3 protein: CASSEAVGQGRHTGELFF

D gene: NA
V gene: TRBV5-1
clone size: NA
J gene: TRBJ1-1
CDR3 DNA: TGCGCCAGCAGCTTGTTTCCAGATATGAACACTGAAGCTTTCTTT
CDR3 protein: CASSLFPDMNTEAFF

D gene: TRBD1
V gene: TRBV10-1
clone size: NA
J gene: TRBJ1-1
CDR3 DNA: TGCGCCAGCAGCCTGACAGGGGCAATCACTGAAGCTTTCTTT
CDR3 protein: CASSLTGAITEAFF

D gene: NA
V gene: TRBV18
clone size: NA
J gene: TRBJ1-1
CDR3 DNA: TGTGCCAGCTCTTTGGCAAGGGACACCACTGAAGCTTTCTTT
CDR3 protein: CASSLARDTTEAFF

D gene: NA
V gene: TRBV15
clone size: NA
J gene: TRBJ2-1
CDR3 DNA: TGTGCCACCAGCAGGGAGAACCTAGCGCGAGAGCAGTTCTTC
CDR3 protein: CATSRENLAREQFF

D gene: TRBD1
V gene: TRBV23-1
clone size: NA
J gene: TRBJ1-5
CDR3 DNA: TGCGCCAGCAGTCTGGGGGACAGGGGCTGTAGCAGCAATCAGCCCCAGCATTTT
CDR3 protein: CASSLGDRGCSSNQPQHF

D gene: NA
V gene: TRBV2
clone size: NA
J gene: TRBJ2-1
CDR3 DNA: TGTGCCAGCAAATCTGCTCCCCCCGCCGGAAGACATTACAATGAGCAGTTCTTC
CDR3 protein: CASKSAPPAGRHYNEQFF

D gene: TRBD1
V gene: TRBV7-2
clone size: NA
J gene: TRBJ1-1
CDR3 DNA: TGTGCCAGCAGCTCCAACAGGGGAGGGAACACTGAAGCTTTCTTT
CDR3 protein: CASSSNRGGNTEAFF

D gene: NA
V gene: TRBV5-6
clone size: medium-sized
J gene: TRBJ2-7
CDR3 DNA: TGTGCCAGCAGCGTCCGTGGGACTTCCACTTTCTACGAGCAGTACTTC
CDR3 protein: CASSVRGTSTFYEQYF

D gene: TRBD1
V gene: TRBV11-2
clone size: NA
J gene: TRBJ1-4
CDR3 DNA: TGTGCCAGCAGCTCCCGGGACAGAGACTTTAATGAAAAACTGTTTTTT
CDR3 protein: CASSSRDRDFNEKLFF

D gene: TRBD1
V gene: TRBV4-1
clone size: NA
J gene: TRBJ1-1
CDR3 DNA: TGCGCCAGCAGCCAAGGGACAGGGAGGCGTATCAACACTGAAGCTTTCTTT
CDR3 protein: CASSQGTGRRINTEAFF

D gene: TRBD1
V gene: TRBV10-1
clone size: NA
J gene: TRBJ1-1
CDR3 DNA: TGCGCCAGCAGTTTAACTACCCCGTACAGGGGTCCCCTGAACACTGAAGCTTTCTTT
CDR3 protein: CASSLTTPYRGPLNTEAFF

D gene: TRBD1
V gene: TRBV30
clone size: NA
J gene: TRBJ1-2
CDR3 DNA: TGTGCCTGGAGCCGGGACAGGGGGATTGGCTACACCTTC
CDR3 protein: CAWSRDRGIGYTF

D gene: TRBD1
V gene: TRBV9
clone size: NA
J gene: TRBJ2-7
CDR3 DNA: TGTGCCAGCAGCGGAAGACAGGGTTACGAGCAGTACTTC
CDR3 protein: CASSGRQGYEQYF

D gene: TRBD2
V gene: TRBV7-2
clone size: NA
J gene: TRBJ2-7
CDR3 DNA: TGTGCCAGCAGCTTAATAGCGGGGGGGCAGACCTACGAGCAGTACTTC
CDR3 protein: CASSLIAGGQTYEQYF

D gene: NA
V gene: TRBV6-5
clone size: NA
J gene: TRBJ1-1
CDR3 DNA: TGTGCCAGCATTCATTCCTCGGGACACCACACTGAAGCTTTCTTT
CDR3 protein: CASIHSSGHHTEAFF

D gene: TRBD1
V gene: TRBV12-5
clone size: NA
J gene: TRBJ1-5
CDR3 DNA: TGTGCTAGTGGTTTGGTACGGGACAGTGGTTATCAGCCCCAGCATTTT
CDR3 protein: CASGLVRDSGYQPQHF

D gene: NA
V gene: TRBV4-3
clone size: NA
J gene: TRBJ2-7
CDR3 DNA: TGCGCCAGCAGCAAGGTCTTAGAGGCACTGCGGTACGAGCAGTACTTC
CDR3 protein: CASSKVLEALRYEQYF

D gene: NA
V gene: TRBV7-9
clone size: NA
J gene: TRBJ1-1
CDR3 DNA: TGTGCCAGCAGCATCACAGGGTACGAAGCTTTCTTT
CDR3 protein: CASSITGYEAFF

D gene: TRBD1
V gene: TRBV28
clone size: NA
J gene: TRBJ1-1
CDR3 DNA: TGTGCCAGCAGACCTGGACAGGGCGGGCCTGAAGCTTTCTTT
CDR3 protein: CASRPGQGGPEAFF

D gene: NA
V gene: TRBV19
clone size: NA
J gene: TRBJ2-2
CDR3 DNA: TGTGCCAGTAGTATGGGGTGGACGACAGGGAACACCGGGGAGCTGTTTTTT
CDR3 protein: CASSMGWTTGNTGELFF

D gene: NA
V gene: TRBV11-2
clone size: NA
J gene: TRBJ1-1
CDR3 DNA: TGTGCCAGCAGCCTAGTGGGGGCCACTGAAGCTTTCTTT
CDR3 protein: CASSLVGATEAFF

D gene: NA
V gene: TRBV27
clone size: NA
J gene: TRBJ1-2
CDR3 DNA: TGTGCCAGCAGCAGCGGGGTAGCTAACTATGGCTACACCTTC
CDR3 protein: CASSSGVANYGYTF

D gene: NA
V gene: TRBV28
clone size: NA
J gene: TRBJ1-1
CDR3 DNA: TGTGCCAGCAGTTCCCTTCTCGACACTGAGGCTTTCTTT
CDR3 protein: CASSSLLDTEAFF

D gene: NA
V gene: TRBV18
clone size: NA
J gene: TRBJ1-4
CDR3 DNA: TGTGCCAGCTCACCACCAGCACAGGATAATGAAAAACTGTTTTTT
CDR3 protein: CASSPPAQDNEKLFF

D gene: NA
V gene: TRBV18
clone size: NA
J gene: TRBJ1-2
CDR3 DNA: TGTGCCAGCTCAGCCTCCCTGGAGGAAATAAACTATGGCTACACCTTC
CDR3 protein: CASSASLEEINYGYTF

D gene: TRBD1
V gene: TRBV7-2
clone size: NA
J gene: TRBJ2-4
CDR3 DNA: TGTGCCAGCAGCGGACAGGGGGCCGTAAACATTCAGTACTTC
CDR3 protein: CASSGQGAVNIQYF

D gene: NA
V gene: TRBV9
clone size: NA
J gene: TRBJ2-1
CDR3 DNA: TGTGCCAGCAAGAGGGGCGGCGGGAAAAACAATGAGCAGTTCTTC
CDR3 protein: CASKRGGGKNNEQFF

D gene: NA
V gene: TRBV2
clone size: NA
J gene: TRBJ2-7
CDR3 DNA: TGTGCCAGCAGTGACAGGGTCCCCTACGAGCAGTACTTC
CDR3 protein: CASSDRVPYEQYF

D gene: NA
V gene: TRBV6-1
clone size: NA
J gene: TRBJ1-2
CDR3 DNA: TGTGCCAGCAGTGTTCGTGTCTATGGCTACACCTTC
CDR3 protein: CASSVRVYGYTF

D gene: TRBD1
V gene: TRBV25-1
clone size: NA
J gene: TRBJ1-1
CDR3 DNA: TGTGCCAGCGCTACAGGGGGCCACACTGAAGCTTTCTTT
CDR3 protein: CASATGGHTEAFF

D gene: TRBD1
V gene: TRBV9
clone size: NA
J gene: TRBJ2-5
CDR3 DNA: TGTGCCAGCAGCGTAGCTGGGACAGGGCTTGTGGCCAGCCTGGGGGCCCAAGAGACCCAGTACTTC
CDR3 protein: CASSVAGTGLVASLGAQETQYF

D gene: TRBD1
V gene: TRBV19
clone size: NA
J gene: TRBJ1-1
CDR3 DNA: TGTGCCAGTAGTAAACGGACAGGGAAATTGGGCACTGAAGCTTTCTTT
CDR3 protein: CASSKRTGKLGTEAFF

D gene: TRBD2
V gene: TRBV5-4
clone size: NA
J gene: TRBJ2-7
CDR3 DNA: TGTGCCAGCAGCATTAGCGGGAGTGATTCCTACGAGCAGTACTTC
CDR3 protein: CASSISGSDSYEQYF

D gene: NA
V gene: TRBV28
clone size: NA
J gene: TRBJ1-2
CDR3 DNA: TGTGCCAGCAGCTGGGGGGGGCCCCGTTTCTATGGCTACACCTTC
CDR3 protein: CASSWGGPRFYGYTF

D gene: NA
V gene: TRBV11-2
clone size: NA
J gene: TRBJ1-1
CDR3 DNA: TGTGCCAGCAGCTTAAGCCCCTTGAACACTGAAGCTTTCTTT
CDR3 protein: CASSLSPLNTEAFF

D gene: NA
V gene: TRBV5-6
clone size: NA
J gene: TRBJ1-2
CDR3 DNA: TGTGCCAGCAGCTGGAGATTAAACGGACTTGACTATGGCTACACCTTC
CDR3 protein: CASSWRLNGLDYGYTF

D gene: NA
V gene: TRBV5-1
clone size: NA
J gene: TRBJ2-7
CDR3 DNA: TGCGCCAGCAGCTTGGTCGTTGGCAGCGGTTCCTACGAGCAGTACTTC
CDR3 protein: CASSLVVGSGSYEQYF

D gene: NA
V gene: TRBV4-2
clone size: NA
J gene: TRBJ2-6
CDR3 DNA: TGTGCCAGCAGCCAGCCCGAATTCGGTGCAGGGCTACCATCTGGGGCCAACGTCCTGACTTTC
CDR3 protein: CASSQPEFGAGLPSGANVLTF

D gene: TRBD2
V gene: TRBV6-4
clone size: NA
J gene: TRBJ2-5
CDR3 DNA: TGTGCCAGCAGTGACCGCCCTGGACTAGGGGCAGAGACCCAGTACTTC
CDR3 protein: CASSDRPGLGAETQYF

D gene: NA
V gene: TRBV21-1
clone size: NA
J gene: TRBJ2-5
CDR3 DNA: TGTGCCAGCAGCAAAGAAGGAACAGGGGCGGGAGAGACCCAGTACTTC
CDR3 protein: CASSKEGTGAGETQYF

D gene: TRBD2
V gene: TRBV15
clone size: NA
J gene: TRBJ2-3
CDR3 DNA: TGTGCCACCAGCAGAAACGACGGGGACTACGAACCCGCGCAGTATTTT
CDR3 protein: CATSRNDGDYEPAQYF

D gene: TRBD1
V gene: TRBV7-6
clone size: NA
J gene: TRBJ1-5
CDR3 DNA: TGTGCCAGCAGCTCGGACAGGTATCAGCCCCAGCATTTT
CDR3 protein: CASSSDRYQPQHF

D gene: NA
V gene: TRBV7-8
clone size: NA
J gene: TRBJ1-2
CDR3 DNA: TGTGCCAGCAGCTTAAGTCAGGGCATTTACTATGGCTACACCTTC
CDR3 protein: CASSLSQGIYYGYTF

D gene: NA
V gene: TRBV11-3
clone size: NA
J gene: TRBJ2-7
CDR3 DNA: TGTGCCAGCAGCTTAGGTCGCTCCTACGAGCAGTACTTC
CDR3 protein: CASSLGRSYEQYF

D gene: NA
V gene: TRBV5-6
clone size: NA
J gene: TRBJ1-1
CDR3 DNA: TGTGCCAGCAGCTTGGACGGTCTGAACACTGAAGCTTTCTTT
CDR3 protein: CASSLDGLNTEAFF

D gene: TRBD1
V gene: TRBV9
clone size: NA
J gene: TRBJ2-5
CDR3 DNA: TGTGCCAGCAGCGTAGATATCACAGGGGGCACCCAGTACTTC
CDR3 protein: CASSVDITGGTQYF

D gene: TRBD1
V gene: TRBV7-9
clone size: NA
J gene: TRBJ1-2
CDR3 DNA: TGTGCCAGCAACGACAGGGACTATGGCTACACCTTC
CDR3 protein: CASNDRDYGYTF